These 4 T cell receptor beta chains originate from one sample sequenced in a study of blood T cell repertoires in COVID-19. Produced via immunoSEQ multiplex PCR; TCRdb's table is partial and in-frame only. The table lists 350,000 to 400,000 clones, approximately 90% of them singletons. Material for sequencing was PBMCs or T cells enriched from blood (not recorded which). The receptors were sampled from a woman in her forties who had been exposed to COVID-19.

This clone has only a few counts. The chain is built from TRBV7-2 and TRBJ2-7, with D perhaps TRBD2 (6 bases). This CDR3 is 17 amino acids long. Per germline, CDR1 SGHTA and CDR2 FQGNSA. Trimming cost V 2 bases and J 4 bases, with 21 bases left between them. The CDR3 DNA reads as TGTGCCAGCAGCTTAAATCGTGACGCGGGACCTCTTTACGAGCAGTACTTC. Its protein product is CASSLNRDAGPLYEQYF.

The chain carries TRBV5-6 and TRBJ1-1, with D uncertain. The CDR3 consists of 14 residues. Trimming left V 0 bases short and J 1 base short, with 7 bases between. Germline V lookup: CDR1 SGHDT, CDR2 YYEEEE. CDR3 loop: CASSLGHRNTEAFF. The CDR3 DNA is TGTGCCAGCAGCTTGGGGCACAGGAACACTGAAGCTTTCTTT.

The chain has TRBV12-3 or TRBV12-4 and TRBJ2-2; possibly TRBD1 for D (6 bases). The length of the CDR3 is 12 residues. The V and J ends lost 6 bases and 6 bases respectively, with 8 bases between them. CDR3 region: CASRDSSGELFF. The CDR3 DNA reads TGTGCCAGCAGGGACAGCTCCGGGGAGCTGTTTTTT.

This clone was counted only a few times. The chain has TRBV5-1 and TRBJ1-6; 8 bases agree with TRBD1. CDR1 is SGHRS, CDR2 YFSETQ, per germline. The CDR3 is 18 residues long. V was clipped by 1 base and J by 9 bases; unmatched bases: 15. CDR3 sequence (DNA): TGCGCCAGCAGCTTGACAGGGACAGGAGGAATTTTAGGTTCACCCCTCCACTTT. Residues: CASSLTGTGGILGSPLHF. The full variable domain, in which reference TRBV5-1 and TRBJ1-6 provide the parts outside the CDR3, is KAGVTQTPRYLIKTRGQQVTLSCSPISGHRSVSWYQQTPGQGLQFLFEYFSETQRNKGNFPGRFSGRQFSNSRSEMNVSTLELGDSALYLCASSLTGTGGILGSPLHFGNGTRLTVT.